The T cell receptor beta chain under discussion was sequenced for a study of early T cells in non-severe SARS-CoV-2 infection. Study summary: The study sequenced bulk RNA from unsorted whole blood, with chains unpaired.

Individually, cDNA molecules had unique molecular identifiers attached to them. Each CDR3 protein is one row after TCRdb ran MiXCR on the 5' RACE reads. The sample lists 60,000 to 75,000 distinct CDR3 sequences, less than 15% occurring once. This clonotype was seen many times. CDR1 MNHEY and CDR2 SMNVEV come from the germline V gene (reference sequence). V lost 2 bases, J lost 12 bases, and 17 bases lay in between. There are 14 residues in the CDR3. This TCR was recovered from an adult who was a healthcare worker with PCR-confirmed SARS-CoV-2 infection or an uninfected control (not recorded which). This chain uses TRBV27 with TRBJ1-5; TRBD1 might be the D (6 bases). Sequenced input: whole blood. The CDR3 reads CASSLLGRGASQHF. The CDR3 nucleotides are TGTGCCAGCAGTTTACTGGGCAGGGGCGCTAGCCAGCATTTT.